The source of this T cell receptor beta chain is a study of sequential checkpoint blockade in melanoma. Overall study context: Patients were randomized 1:1 to nivolumab-then-ipilimumab or ipilimumab-then-nivolumab first-line. About 89 pretreatment tumor DNA samples were TCRβ immunosequenced. About two dozen patients had tumor biopsies before treatment and at week 13.

A few counts support this clone. The same CDR3 is also encoded by other DNA sequences in this sample. Stated treatment: randomized to nivolumab then ipilimumab (arm A) or the reverse (arm B). Patients had received no earlier DNA-damaging chemotherapy. Assay: immunoSEQ multiplex PCR; the TCRdb copy retains only in-frame clones and omits some. Altogether roughly 9,600 clones are present, about 26% being singletons, with the ten largest covering 20% to 25%. The receptor was isolated from a human donor with melanoma. Sequencing was performed on tumor tissue (inferred from file names), taken from a patient given nivolumab and ipilimumab in sequence.

CDR3 in amino acids: CASSLPTGGNTEAFF. In DNA form, the CDR3 reads TGCGCCAGCAGCTTGCCGACAGGGGGAAACACTGAAGCTTTCTTT. This sequence joins TRBV5-1 and TRBJ1-1; TRBD1 aligns across 9 bases. The CDR3 runs to 15 residues. J lost 2 bases, V lost 1 base, and 3 bases had no gene match. CDR1 and CDR2 (germline): SGHRS, YFSETQ.